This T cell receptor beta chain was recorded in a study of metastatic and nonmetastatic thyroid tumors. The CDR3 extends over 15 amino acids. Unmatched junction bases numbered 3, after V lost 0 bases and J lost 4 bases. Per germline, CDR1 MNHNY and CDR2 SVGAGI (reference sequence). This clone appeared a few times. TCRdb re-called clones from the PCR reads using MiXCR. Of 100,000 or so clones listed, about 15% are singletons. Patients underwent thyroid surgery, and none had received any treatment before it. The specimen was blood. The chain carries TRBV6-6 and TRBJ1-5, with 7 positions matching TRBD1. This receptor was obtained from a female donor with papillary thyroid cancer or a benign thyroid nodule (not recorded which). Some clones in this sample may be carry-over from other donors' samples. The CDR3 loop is CASSYSRGENQPQHF. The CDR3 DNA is TGTGCCAGCAGTTACTCCAGGGGGGAAAATCAGCCCCAGCATTTT.